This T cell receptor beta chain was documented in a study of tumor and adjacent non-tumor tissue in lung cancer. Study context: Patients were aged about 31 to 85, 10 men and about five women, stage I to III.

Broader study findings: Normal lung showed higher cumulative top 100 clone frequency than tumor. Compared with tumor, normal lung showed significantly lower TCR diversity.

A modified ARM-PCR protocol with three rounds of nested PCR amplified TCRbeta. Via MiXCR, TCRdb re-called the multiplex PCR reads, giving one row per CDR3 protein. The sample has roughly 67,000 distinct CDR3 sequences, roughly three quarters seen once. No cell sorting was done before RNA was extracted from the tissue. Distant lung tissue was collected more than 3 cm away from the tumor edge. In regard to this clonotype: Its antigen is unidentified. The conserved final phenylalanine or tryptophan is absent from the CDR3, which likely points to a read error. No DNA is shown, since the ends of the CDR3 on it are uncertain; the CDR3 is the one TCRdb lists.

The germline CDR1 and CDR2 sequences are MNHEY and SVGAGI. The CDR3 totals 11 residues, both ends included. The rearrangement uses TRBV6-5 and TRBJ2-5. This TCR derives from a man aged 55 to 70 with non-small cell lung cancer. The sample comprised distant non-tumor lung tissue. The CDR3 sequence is CASRDTSTRYV.